This T cell receptor beta chain emerged from a study of OX40 agonist ivuxolimab in advanced cancers. Regarding the study in general: Ivuxolimab was a fully human IgG2 agonistic monoclonal antibody targeting the costimulatory receptor OX40 (CD134). Intravenous ivuxolimab was administered to patients every 2 weeks at six dose levels: 0.01, 0.1, 0.3, 1.5, 3 and 10 mg/kg. Of the roughly 52 dose-escalation patients, hepatocellular carcinoma was present in around 20, melanoma in some 15, renal cell carcinoma in 9 and head and neck cancer in 9. In the dose-escalation cohort, approximately 82% of patients were male, and the mean age was roughly 56 years with a range of roughly 23 to 79. Prior anti-PD-1, anti-PD-L1 or anti-CTLA-4 therapy was permitted, and about two fifths of dose-escalation patients had received checkpoint inhibitors. Partial responses occurred in three dose-escalation patients, of whom one had hepatocellular carcinoma and two had cutaneous melanoma. The purpose of peripheral TCRbeta sequencing was to test whether ivuxolimab changed TCR sequence diversity and led to clonal T-cell expansion. The paper reports the monotherapy dose-escalation portion (N ≈ 50 patients) of the phase I ivuxolimab trial. The full study reports these points: Antigen specificity was not determined for the clonally expanded peripheral T cells. At doses from 0.1 to 3.0 mg/kg, clonal expansion was seen in both CD4+ and CD8+ blood T cells between baseline and week 6. In partial responders in the 0.1-3.0 mg/kg groups, normalized peripheral clonal expansion was found to be among the lowest, especially among CD8+ T cells. On average, CD8+ T cells showed more expanded clones than CD4+ T cells after ivuxolimab. Low levels of normalized T-cell clonal expansion were also seen in some patients who did not respond.

With respect to this clone: This clone's antigen is unknown. Base-call qualities are not available, and no considerably larger clone is one nucleotide away.

Genomic DNA was extracted from sorted cells for sequencing of the TCRbeta CDR3 region. The immunoSEQ Assay was used for sequencing of TCRbeta CDR3 regions. TCRdb stores this immuneACCESS table with in-frame sequences only. Part of the clones is absent; in the studies checked, under half of the shortfall reflects unresolved V genes, and no reason is known for the rest. The sample has tens of thousands of clones on record, around 90% of them singletons. About 1.3% of the sample belongs to the ten largest clones. The junction carries 12 bases between V and J, which are trimmed by 1 base and 5 bases respectively. Including cysteine and phenylalanine, the CDR3 has 14 amino acids. Here the CDR3 DNA is all that survives: 42 bases in frame from base 1. According to the germline V gene, CDR1 reads SGHTS and CDR2 reads YDEGEE. The trial excluded patients who had a history of autoimmune disease or were on systemic immunosuppression. Peripheral blood for TCR sequencing was collected from all dose cohorts at baseline, on cycle 4 day 1, and on cycle 7 day 1. The samples were drawn from a first-in-human, open-label, multicenter phase I dose-escalation trial of ivuxolimab. The trial enrolled adults with locally advanced or metastatic head and neck squamous cell, hepatocellular, melanoma or renal cell carcinoma. Before TCR sequencing, CD4+ T cells and CD8+ T cells from peripheral blood were sorted into separate populations.

This specimen was CD4+ or CD8+ T cells sorted from blood, taken in a trial of the OX40 agonist ivuxolimab. The chain links TRBV5-8 with TRBJ2-5; the D region possibly corresponds to TRBD1 (7 bases align). The clonotype was recovered from an adult with an advanced solid tumor such as melanoma, head and neck, liver or kidney cancer. The DNA sequence reads TGTGCCAGCAGCTTGAGGCAGGGGGGCGAGACCCAGTACTTC. This gives the protein CASSLRQGGETQYF.